Following are 32 T cell receptor beta chains from one sample sequenced in a study of CD4 T cells in relation to SARS-CoV-2 and coronaviruses. The protocol was immunoSEQ multiplex PCR, while the TCRdb copy is restricted to in-frame clones and leaves out a portion. The table includes tens of thousands of clones, 75% to 90% detected once. Their target antigens are unknown. Sequencing was carried out using naive CD4+ T cells from PBMCs, cultured in vitro. Subset denoted: naive CD4+ T cells isolated by negative enrichment. The source of these receptors is an adult with COVID-19.

The chain is built from TRBV10-3 and TRBJ2-1, with D possibly being TRBD1 or TRBD2 (10 bases each). The ends were cut back, 3 bases at V and 5 bases at J, with 29 bases in the middle. CDR1 and CDR2 from the germline V gene are ENHRY and SYGVKD. This CDR3 is built from 20 residues. Written as DNA, the CDR3 is TGTGCCATCAGTGACCTCCGGGACAGGGGTTTTCTAGCGGGGGACAATGAGCAGTTCTTC. Amino acid sequence: CAISDLRDRGFLAGDNEQFF.

This chain connects TRBV6-1 to TRBJ2-7; D may be TRBD1 or TRBD2 (5 bases each). Germline V gene sequence: CDR1 MNHNS, CDR2 SASEGT. The germline V and J ends were trimmed by 6 bases and 5 bases, with 14 bases remaining between them. The CDR3 length is 13 residues. CDR3 region: CASSQRAGHEQYF. CDR3 in DNA: TGTGCCAGCAGCCAGAGGGCAGGGCACGAGCAGTACTTC.

This rearrangement joins TRBV7-2 to TRBJ1-6; D not resolved. Germline CDR1 and CDR2: SGHTA and FQGNSA. The CDR3 runs to 15 residues. V was shortened by 3 bases and J by 6 bases, with 12 bases between the two germline ends. The CDR3: CASSFSPLPNSPLHF. CDR3 nucleotide sequence: TGTGCCAGCAGCTTCAGCCCTTTACCTAATTCACCCCTCCACTTT.

The chain carries TRBV5-1 and TRBJ2-7; D may be TRBD1 (5 bases). Germline V gene data show CDR1 as SGHRS and CDR2 as YFSETQ. CDR3 length: 15 amino acids. Trimming removed 0 bases at V and 3 bases at J, with 13 bases between. The CDR3 reads CASSLGQGIIYEQYF. The CDR3 DNA reads as TGCGCCAGCAGCTTGGGGCAGGGAATAATCTACGAGCAGTACTTC.

The gene calls are TRBV5-4 and TRBJ2-5; 8 nucleotides align to TRBD2. V gave up 4 bases and J gave up 3 bases; unmatched junction bases: 14. The CDR3 has 17 amino acids. CDR1 is SGHNT, CDR2 YYREEE, per germline (reference sequence). Here the CDR3 DNA reads TGTGCCAGCAGCCTAGCGGGTGTAGGTGGGGCGAAAGAGACCCAGTACTTC. This translates into CASSLAGVGGAKETQYF. The whole variable domain, remainder taken from reference TRBV5-4 and TRBJ2-5, is ETGVTQSPTHLIKTRGQQVTLRCSSQSGHNTVSWYQQALGQGPQFIFQYYREEENGRGNFPPRFSGLQFPNYSSELNVNALELDDSALYLCASSLAGVGGAKETQYFGPGTRLLVL.

The chain uses TRBV7-3 and TRBJ2-3; D is uncertain. Trimming took off 5 bases at V and 2 bases at J, with 11 bases between the two ends. Germline assignment: CDR1 SGHTA and CDR2 FQGTGA. This CDR3 region has 14 residues. Written as DNA, the CDR3 is TGTGCCAGCAGCACCGAGAGAGCCACAGATACGCAGTATTTT. The encoded protein is CASSTERATDTQYF. The full variable domain, completed using reference TRBV7-3 and TRBJ2-3, is GAGVSQTPSNKVTEKGKYVELRCDPISGHTALYWYRQSLGQGPEFLIYFQGTGAADDSGLPNDRFFAVRPEGSVSTLKIQRTERGDSAVYLCASSTERATDTQYFGPGTRLTVL.

J is TRBJ2-5 and V is TRBV9, with D unclear. The CDR3 loop spans 13 amino acids. Germline V gives CDR1 SGDLS, CDR2 YYNGEE. V lost 0 bases and J lost 5, with 8 bases in between. The CDR3 region is CASSVEISETQYF. DNA of the CDR3: TGTGCCAGCAGCGTAGAGATTTCGGAGACCCAGTACTTC.

This chain links TRBV3-1 (or the pseudogene TRBV3-2) with TRBJ2-5; TRBD1 agrees at 7 bases. CDR1 is LGHDT and CDR2 is YNNKEL in the germline V gene (reference sequence). This CDR3 comprises 16 residues. V dropped 3 bases and J dropped 1; count of bases not matched to a gene: 8. The CDR3 region is CASSHMTGKVQETQYF. DNA for the CDR3: TGTGCCAGCAGCCACATGACAGGGAAGGTCCAAGAGACCCAGTACTTC.

The chain has TRBV6-2 or TRBV6-3 and TRBJ2-4, with TRBD2 identical over 15 bases. V shed 0 bases, J shed 11 bases, and the junction held 20 bases outside the gene matches. Per germline, CDR1 MNHEY and CDR2 SVGEGT. The CDR3 length is 21 residues. The DNA for the CDR3 is TGTGCCAGCAGTTACTCGAAGGAACCGAGGACTAGCGGGAGGGCCGAATTAGTTCAGTACTTC. Its protein product is CASSYSKEPRTSGRAELVQYF.

This chain uses TRBV6-5 with TRBJ1-2, with D possibly being TRBD1 (6 bases). The germline CDR1 and CDR2 sequences are MNHEY and SVGAGI. The CDR3 sequence is 13 residues long. V lost 2 bases, J lost 6 bases, and 10 bases lay in between. CDR3 amino acids: CASSYRGEDGYTF. The CDR3, as DNA: TGTGCCAGCAGTTACAGGGGGGAGGATGGCTACACCTTC.

The V and J genes are TRBV30 and TRBJ2-2; tentatively, D is TRBD1 (5 bases). Trimming stripped 4 bases from V and 4 bases from J, with 13 bases between. CDR1 and CDR2 from the germline V gene are GTSNPN and SVGIG (reference sequence). The CDR3 runs to 14 residues. CDR3 nucleotides: TGTGCCTGGACGCAGGGTTCGGGCACCGGGGAGCTGTTTTTT. It translates to CAWTQGSGTGELFF.

The count of this clone is one. This chain joins TRBV6-1 and TRBJ1-5; D uncertain. V shed 1 base and J shed 2 bases, with 9 bases lying between them. This CDR3 has 15 residues. Germline V gene sequence: CDR1 MNHNS, CDR2 SASEGT. The CDR3 nucleotides read TGTGCCAGCAGTGAAGGGGAGGGAGGCAATCAGCCCCAGCATTTT. It is translated as CASSEGEGGNQPQHF.

This chain uses TRBV7-9 with TRBJ2-1; D gene ambiguous. This CDR3 comprises 14 residues. Trimming took off 2 bases at V and 2 bases at J, with 7 bases between the two ends. Per the germline V gene, CDR1 is SEHNR and CDR2 is FQNEAQ (reference sequence). The CDR3 bases are TGTGCCAGCAGCTTACTAGGGACCTACAATGAGCAGTTCTTC. This gives the protein CASSLLGTYNEQFF.

The gene calls are TRBV12-3 or TRBV12-4 and TRBJ2-7; 7 bases are shared with TRBD1. V gave up 6 bases and J gave up 5 bases; unmatched junction bases: 7. This CDR3 region has 13 residues. The CDR3 protein is CASRDRVFHEQYF. The CDR3 coding sequence is TGTGCCAGCAGAGACAGGGTCTTCCACGAGCAGTACTTC.

This clone was seen just once. The chain recombines TRBV7-9 with TRBJ2-7; D not resolved. Germline V CDR1 and CDR2: SEHNR, FQNEAQ (reference sequence). This CDR3 has 12 residues. Trimming removed 2 bases from V and 3 bases from J, with 5 bases in between. The CDR3 region is CASSLNGYEQYF. The CDR3 DNA reads as TGTGCCAGCAGCTTAAACGGCTACGAGCAGTACTTC.

This rearrangement joins TRBV28 to TRBJ2-7, with TRBD1 as a possible D gene (5 bases). The V gene lost 4 bases and the J gene lost 4 bases, with 8 bases spanning the gap. Germline values: CDR1 MDHEN, CDR2 SYDVKM. The CDR3 spans 12 residues. The CDR3 DNA follows: TGTGCCAGCAGTTCGAACAGGTACGAGCAGTACTTC. This translates into CASSSNRYEQYF.

In this sample, this clone turned up a few times. The chain uses TRBV30 and TRBJ2-6; 8 nucleotides align to TRBD1. Trimming removed 0 bases from V and 0 bases from J; junction bases left unmatched: 1. Germline CDR1 and CDR2: GTSNPN and SVGIG (reference sequence). This CDR3 has 16 amino acids. CDR3 sequence: CAWSVGQASGANVLTF. The CDR3 nucleotides read TGTGCCTGGAGTGTGGGACAGGCCTCTGGGGCCAACGTCCTGACTTTC.

The chain carries TRBV28 and TRBJ2-1; 12 nucleotides align to TRBD2. This CDR3 spans 17 amino acids. Germline CDR1 is MDHEN and CDR2 is SYDVKM. Trimming took 10 bases from V and 5 from J; bases not matched to a gene: 15. This chain's CDR3 is CATQFGLAGTKHNEQFF. CDR3 in DNA: TGTGCCACCCAGTTCGGACTAGCGGGAACAAAGCACAATGAGCAGTTCTTC.

This clone was recorded a few times. This sequence joins TRBV19 and TRBJ1-2; D is perhaps TRBD1 (6 bases). Germline lookup yields CDR1 LNHDA and CDR2 SQIVND (reference sequence). V was shortened by 4 bases and J by 7 bases, with 13 bases between the two germline ends. The CDR3 is made up of 13 amino acids. As DNA, the CDR3 is TGTGCCAGTAGTACGCCAGGGGAAAGTGGCTACACCTTC. This translates into CASSTPGESGYTF.

This chain connects TRBV5-1 to TRBJ1-3; tentative D call: TRBD1 (5 bases). The CDR3 is 16 residues long. Germline CDR1 is SGHRS and CDR2 is YFSETQ. V lost 4 bases and J lost 2, with 16 bases in between. CDR3 amino acids: CASSQGDTTTGNTIYF. The CDR3 DNA is TGCGCCAGCAGCCAGGGAGACACGACGACTGGAAACACCATATATTTT.

CDR3 amino acids: CASSYGPSRDQPQHF. The CDR3 coding sequence is TGTGCCAGCAGTTACGGGCCCTCCCGGGACCAGCCCCAGCATTTT. The rearrangement joins TRBV6-6 to TRBJ1-5, with a tentative D call TRBD1 (5 bases). CDR3 size: 15 residues. CDR1 MNHNY and CDR2 SVGAGI come from the germline V gene (reference sequence). Between the trimmed V and J ends, which lost 2 bases and 7 bases, there was a span of 15 bases.

This chain connects TRBV24-1 to TRBJ2-5; 7 bases map to TRBD2. Trimming removed 6 bases from V and 5 bases from J; junction bases left unmatched: 5. Germline V gives CDR1 KGHDR, CDR2 SFDVKD. The CDR3 consists of 13 residues. CDR3 in amino acids: CATSWSGNETQYF. DNA of the CDR3: TGTGCCACCAGTTGGAGCGGGAATGAGACCCAGTACTTC.

The count of this clone is one. The CDR3 DNA reads TGTGCCAGCTCACCAACCGGGACATTTTATGGCTACACCTTC. Its protein product is CASSPTGTFYGYTF. This sequence joins TRBV18 and TRBJ1-2; weak D call: TRBD1 (6 bases). CDR1 is KGHSH, CDR2 LQKENI, per germline. The CDR3 sequence is 14 residues long. Between the trimmed V and J ends, which lost 2 bases and 5 bases, there was a span of 12 bases.

This clone was observed once. The chain has TRBV5-1 and TRBJ2-3; D uncertain. Trimming removed 7 bases from V and 2 bases from J, with 14 bases in between. Germline assignment: CDR1 SGHRS and CDR2 YFSETQ. The CDR3 runs 14 residues. The CDR3 DNA follows: TGCGCCAGCTCCCTCAACCGGGCCACAGATACGCAGTATTTT. Amino acids: CASSLNRATDTQYF.

CDR3 coding DNA: TGTGCCAGCAGCTTAGGGGGCCTAGCGGGGGCCAAAAACATTCAGTACTTC. Its protein is CASSLGGLAGAKNIQYF. The genes are TRBV11-2 and TRBJ2-4; 9 bases map to TRBD2. The germline V gene encodes CDR1 SGHAT and CDR2 FQNNGV. V lost 1 base to trimming and J lost 1 base; unmatched junction nucleotides: 5. The CDR3 has 17 amino acids.

The genes are TRBV30 and TRBJ1-1; 9 bases are a match to TRBD1. Germline values: CDR1 GTSNPN, CDR2 SVGIG (reference sequence). The CDR3 sequence is 11 residues long. V shed 5 bases, J shed 5 bases, and the junction held 0 bases outside the gene matches. In nucleotides, the CDR3 is TGTGCCTGGGGGACAGGGACTGAAGCTTTCTTT. It specifies CAWGTGTEAFF.

This clone was recorded a few times. The V call is TRBV4-1, the J call TRBJ1-6; 9 nucleotides align to TRBD1. The germline V gene encodes CDR1 MGHRA and CDR2 YSYEKL. This CDR3 has 17 amino acids. V lost 3 bases, J lost 6 bases, and 9 bases stayed unmatched. The CDR3 loop reads CASSQTGQGSVNSPLHF. The CDR3 nucleotides read TGCGCCAGCAGCCAGACGGGACAGGGAAGTGTTAATTCACCCCTCCACTTT.

The chain couples TRBV3-1 (or the pseudogene TRBV3-2) to TRBJ1-5; D unresolved. The CDR3 totals 13 residues. CDR1 is LGHDT, CDR2 YNNKEL, per germline (reference sequence). V lost 4 bases, J lost 5 bases, and 9 bases lay in between. CDR3 nucleotides: TGTGCCAGCAGCCGAACATGGGATCAGCCCCAGCATTTT. Protein: CASSRTWDQPQHF.

This chain joins TRBV15 and TRBJ1-1; D might be TRBD1 (5 bases). The CDR3 is made up of 16 amino acids. Germline CDR1 and CDR2: LNHNV and YYDKDF (reference sequence). The V gene lost 0 bases and the J gene lost 3 bases, with 14 bases spanning the gap. As DNA, the CDR3 is TGTGCCACCAGCAGAGATGGTTTTACAGGAGACACTGAAGCTTTCTTT. Translated, it gives CATSRDGFTGDTEAFF.

The chain is built from TRBV4-1 and TRBJ2-7; a weak D match, TRBD1 (5 bases). CDR3 length: 15 residues. V was shortened by 0 bases and J by 2 bases, with 11 bases between the two germline ends. The germline gives CDR1 MGHRA, CDR2 YSYEKL. CDR3 sequence: CASSQDQGMTYEQYF. The CDR3 nucleotides read TGCGCCAGCAGCCAAGATCAGGGAATGACCTACGAGCAGTACTTC.

The rearrangement uses TRBV27 and TRBJ2-2, with 16 bases matching TRBD2. The germline CDR1 and CDR2 sequences are MNHEY and SMNVEV (reference sequence). The CDR3 runs to 19 residues. The V and J ends lost 8 bases and 9 bases, in that order; junction bases with no gene match: 18. The CDR3 sequence is CASGKAGLAGGPGGRELFF. For the CDR3, the DNA is TGTGCCAGCGGGAAGGCGGGACTAGCGGGAGGGCCCGGAGGCCGGGAGCTGTTTTTT.

The chain couples TRBV7-2 to TRBJ2-1, with no clear D. Trimming stripped 5 bases from V and 6 bases from J, with 11 bases between. Germline CDR1 SGHTA, CDR2 FQGNSA. The CDR3 has 13 amino acids. The CDR3 bases are TGTGCCAGCAGCACTCGGTGGGTCAATGAGCAGTTCTTC. Translation: CASSTRWVNEQFF.